These T cell receptor beta chains were read from a single sample in a study of response to subunit inactivated influenza vaccine. TCRdb recomputed calls from the RT-PCR reads with MiXCR, one row per CDR3 protein. Among about 530,000 distinct CDR3 sequences listed, 10% to 15% were seen once. Sequencing was performed on PBMCs from blood, taken roughly 48 days after vaccination. These receptors were obtained from a man aged 50 or older who received an inactivated influenza vaccine. CDR3s leave out the opening cysteine and the closing phenylalanine or tryptophan.

V	J	CDR3
TRBV3-1	TRBJ2-7	ASSQPTGNKGEQY
TRBV10-3	TRBJ2-4	AISESILADIQY
TRBV4-2	TRBJ2-1	ASSRGLAGNEQF
TRBV7-2	TRBJ1-1	ASGREMNTEAF
TRBV12-3/TRBV12-4	TRBJ2-7	ASSSGLRSEQY
TRBV10-3	TRBJ2-7	AISVDMGEQY
TRBV12-3/TRBV12-4	TRBJ2-5	ASSFGGGFEETQY
TRBV3-1	TRBJ2-3	ASSQEGDGPTDTQY
TRBV5-6	TRBJ1-1	ASSLAGRGRSAEAF
TRBV7-2	TRBJ2-7	ASSLETGGGAQY
TRBV4-2	TRBJ1-4	ASSQRGSYEKLF
TRBV6-2/TRBV6-3	TRBJ1-1	ASRPPGRNTEAF
TRBV10-3	TRBJ2-3	AISEVKTGTDTQY
TRBV11-3	TRBJ2-1	ASSHRAGQYNEQF
TRBV9	TRBJ2-1	ASSHSLSAGVRNEQF
TRBV7-2	TRBJ2-5	ASSLASSGRQETQY
TRBV3-1	TRBJ2-5	ASSQEAGLAGDETQY
TRBV5-6	TRBJ2-3	ASSLSSLAGVVNTQY
TRBV29-1	TRBJ2-5	SVEAYFDGQETQY
TRBV28	TRBJ2-1	ASSLAGIERGAGEQF
TRBV12-3/TRBV12-4	TRBJ2-1	ASSLRGPSNEQF
TRBV7-2	TRBJ2-3	ASSLGGRGDTQY
TRBV12-3/TRBV12-4	TRBJ2-7	ASSLAGRGYEQY
TRBV27	TRBJ2-1	ASSPGLGGYNEQF
TRBV3-1	TRBJ2-3	ASSHSRPTIPPDTQY
TRBV4-1	TRBJ1-6	ASSQDGRVLNSPLH
TRBV7-6	TRBJ2-7	ASSLDQTWDTFYYEQY
TRBV6-5	TRBJ2-7	ASSWTGGEYEQY
TRBV20-1	TRBJ2-3	SARDPVGGSTDTQY
TRBV29-1	TRBJ2-7	SVVFPGQVDYEQY
TRBV7-9	TRBJ2-7	ASSLALAGNYEQY
TRBV15	TRBJ2-1	ATSRVGREQF
TRBV29-1	TRBJ1-5	SVGGVSNQPQH
TRBV9	TRBJ2-5	ASSVEGGTRGRETQY
TRBV12-3/TRBV12-4	TRBJ1-2	ASSYRGSYGYT
TRBV20-1	TRBJ2-5	SAPAAGGQETQY
TRBV18	TRBJ2-5	ASSPKAGQYQETQY
TRBV12-3/TRBV12-4	TRBJ1-1	ASSPGPMNTEAF
TRBV12-3/TRBV12-4	TRBJ1-1	ASSLHSGDTEAF
TRBV7-2	TRBJ2-3	ASSLRQLSRVTDTQY
TRBV10-3	TRBJ2-1	ATRTGGYNEQF
TRBV23-1	TRBJ2-3	ASTSGSGRAEDTQY
TRBV7-2	TRBJ2-1	ASSLGVGGALYNEQF
TRBV5-1	TRBJ1-6	ASSDGTSSSYNSPLH
TRBV14	TRBJ2-1	ASSPRLALSYNEQF
TRBV11-2	TRBJ2-3	ASSYPLPPGDADTDTQY
TRBV20-1	TRBJ2-7	SARDPRGDHEQY
TRBV5-6	TRBJ2-6	AGGQGVSGANVLT
TRBV7-2	TRBJ2-2	ASSGTGFRRPGELF
TRBV5-1	TRBJ1-4	ASSAGHVNEKLF
TRBV12-3/TRBV12-4	TRBJ1-1	ACNSGGTEAF
TRBV20-1	TRBJ2-1	SARARTSGLNEQF
TRBV7-6	TRBJ2-3	ASSLGGTPFNTQY
TRBV10-3	TRBJ2-7	AISERVVGGGSEQY
TRBV18	TRBJ2-3	ASSPQGVKGGEDTQY
TRBV5-1	TRBJ2-2	ASSSRTGTGELF
TRBV27	TRBJ1-5	ASSLFFRGGNQPQH
TRBV28	TRBJ2-2	ASSPSPGGGPPGELF